The 9 T cell receptor beta chains listed next were all sequenced from one sample in a study of metastatic and nonmetastatic thyroid tumors. Patients were all untreated before their thyroid surgery. TCRdb recomputed clones from the PCR reads via MiXCR. The sample lists about 41,000 clones, roughly 26% occurring once. Sequenced input: tumor tissue. The receptors derive from a female donor with papillary thyroid cancer or a benign thyroid nodule (not recorded which). Some clones in this sample may be carry-over from other donors' samples.

This chain connects TRBV7-9 to TRBJ1-6; no reliable D call. CDR1 is SEHNR and CDR2 is FQNEAQ in the germline V gene (reference sequence). The CDR3 covers 12 residues. Trimming cost V 0 bases and J 7 bases, with 1 base left between them. The CDR3 region is CASSLANSPLHF. In DNA, the CDR3 is TGTGCCAGCAGCTTAGCCAATTCACCCCTCCACTTT.

This clone appeared a few times. CDR3 nucleotide sequence: TGTGCCAGCAGTACGGGAGCCAGCACAGATACGCAGTATTTT. Its protein product is CASSTGASTDTQYF. The chain joins TRBV6-2 or TRBV6-3 to TRBJ2-3; TRBD2 might be the D (6 bases). Deletions cut 5 bases from V and 0 bases from J, with 9 bases between. CDR1 MNHEY and CDR2 SVGEGT come from the germline V gene. This CDR3 is built from 14 residues.

The rearrangement joins TRBV11-1 to TRBJ1-1; D gene ambiguous. Germline assignment: CDR1 SGHAT and CDR2 FQDESV (reference sequence). V gave up 5 bases and J gave up 8 bases, with 27 bases separating them. The CDR3 totals 17 residues. CDR3 DNA: TGTGCCAGCAGCGCGCTCCAGGTGGGGTTTGGTATTAGCGAAGCTTTCTTT. Its translation is CASSALQVGFGISEAFF.

A few counts support this clone. This may arise from a read error, as a much more abundant clone is one base away. V is TRBV5-1 and J is TRBJ1-1; possibly TRBD1 for D (6 bases). Germline CDR1 is SGHRS and CDR2 is YFSETQ. This CDR3 has 13 residues. Trimming took 0 bases from V and 6 from J, leaving 9 bases between them. This CDR3 is CASSLDTGSEAFF. In nucleotides, the CDR3 is TGCGCCAGCAGCTTGGATACAGGGTCTGAAGCTTTCTTT. The full variable domain, its missing parts supplied by reference TRBV5-1 and TRBJ1-1, is KAGVTQTPRYLIKTRGQQVTLSCSPISGHRSVSWYQQTPGQGLQFLFEYFSETQRNKGNFPGRFSGRQFSNSRSEMNVSTLELGDSALYLCASSLDTGSEAFFGQGTRLTVV.

This clone was seen a handful of times. V gene TRBV6-1 combines with J gene TRBJ2-1; D not certain. CDR1 and CDR2 from the germline V gene are MNHNS and SASEGT. This CDR3 is 13 amino acids long. Trimming removed 5 bases at V and 6 bases at J, with 11 bases between. Here the CDR3 DNA reads TGTGCCAGCAGTCCAATAGTAACCAATGAGCAGTTCTTC. This sequence encodes CASSPIVTNEQFF.

This clone was counted between two and nine times. The rearrangement links TRBV6-1 to TRBJ2-2; D is uncertain. Germline V gene lookup returns CDR1 MNHNS and CDR2 SASEGT. This CDR3 spans 18 amino acids. V lost 3 bases and J lost 1, with 18 bases in between. In nucleotides, the CDR3 is TGTGCCAGCAGTGAGCCCCTCCCCCGCGTCGAGAACACCGGGGAGCTGTTTTTT. Protein sequence: CASSEPLPRVENTGELFF.

The V and J genes are TRBV6-1 and TRBJ1-2; no firm D call. Germline V gives CDR1 MNHNS, CDR2 SASEGT. Trimming took 8 bases from V and 8 from J, leaving 15 bases between them. The CDR3 runs to 12 residues. The CDR3, as DNA: TGTGCCAGCTCCCCGGAGTCCCGGGGCTACACCTTC. Protein product: CASSPESRGYTF.

The chain uses TRBV6-1 and TRBJ2-1, with unresolved D. The CDR3 runs to 11 residues. Per the germline V gene, CDR1 is MNHNS and CDR2 is SASEGT. V was clipped by 5 bases and J by 4 bases, with 3 bases between them. The CDR3, as DNA: TGTGCCAGCAGTCAATACAATGAGCAGTTCTTC. The encoded protein is CASSQYNEQFF.

On this clone: With a much larger clone just one base away, this may be a read error. CDR3 in DNA: TGTGCCAGTAGATCCGGACACGGGGAGCTGTTTTTT. This gives the protein CASRSGHGELFF. The chain couples TRBV19 to TRBJ2-2; perhaps TRBD1 as D (5 bases). The CDR3 loop spans 12 amino acids. V gave up 6 bases and J gave up 7 bases, with 9 bases separating them. Germline CDR1 LNHDA, CDR2 SQIVND (reference sequence).